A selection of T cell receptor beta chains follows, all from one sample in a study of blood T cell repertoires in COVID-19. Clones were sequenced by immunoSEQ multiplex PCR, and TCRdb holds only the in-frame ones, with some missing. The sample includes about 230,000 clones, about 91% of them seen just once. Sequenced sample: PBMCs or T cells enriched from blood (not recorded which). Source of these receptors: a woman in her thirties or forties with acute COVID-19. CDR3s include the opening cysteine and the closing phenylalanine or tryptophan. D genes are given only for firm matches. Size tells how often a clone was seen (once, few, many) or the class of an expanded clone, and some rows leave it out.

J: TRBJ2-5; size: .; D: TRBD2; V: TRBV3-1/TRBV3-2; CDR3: CASSRDPGGRETQYF; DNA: TGTGCCAGCAGCCGAGATCCGGGAGGGCGGGAGACCCAGTACTTC
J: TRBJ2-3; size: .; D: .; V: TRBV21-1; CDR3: CASSPRGRRTDTQYF; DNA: TGTGCCAGCAGCCCCCGGGGGAGACGCACAGATACGCAGTATTTT
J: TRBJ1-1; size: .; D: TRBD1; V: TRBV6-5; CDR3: CASSYPTGGPAFF; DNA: TGTGCCAGCAGTTACCCGACAGGGGGACCGGCTTTCTTT
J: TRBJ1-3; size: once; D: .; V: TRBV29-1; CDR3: CSVAEKQGPGNTIYF; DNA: TGCAGCGTTGCCGAAAAACAGGGCCCTGGAAACACCATATATTTT
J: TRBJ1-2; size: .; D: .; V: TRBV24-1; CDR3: CATSDRTAHGYTF; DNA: TGTGCCACCAGTGACCGGACTGCCCATGGCTACACCTTC
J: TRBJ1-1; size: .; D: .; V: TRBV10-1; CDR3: CASVRDTHTEAFF; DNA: TGCGCCAGCGTCCGGGACACCCACACTGAAGCTTTCTTT
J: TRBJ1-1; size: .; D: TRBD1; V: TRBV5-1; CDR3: CASSSGGAGDTEAFF; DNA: TGCGCCAGCAGCTCAGGGGGCGCCGGGGACACTGAAGCTTTCTTT
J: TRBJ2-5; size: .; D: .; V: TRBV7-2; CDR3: CASSLGPAGSEQETQYF; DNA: TGTGCCAGCAGCTTAGGTCCCGCGGGTAGCGAACAAGAGACCCAGTACTTC
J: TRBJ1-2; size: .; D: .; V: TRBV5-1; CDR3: CASSLGRQARGYTF; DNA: TGCGCCAGCAGCTTGGGCCGACAGGCGAGGGGCTACACCTTC
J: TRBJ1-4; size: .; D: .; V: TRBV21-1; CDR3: CASSKPLGQGLPNEKLFF; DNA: TGTGCCAGCAGCAAGCCCCTCGGACAGGGACTCCCCAATGAAAAACTGTTTTTT
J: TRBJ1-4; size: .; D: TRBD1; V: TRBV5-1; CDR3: CASRPQGANEKLFF; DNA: TGCGCCAGCAGACCACAGGGGGCTAATGAAAAACTGTTTTTT
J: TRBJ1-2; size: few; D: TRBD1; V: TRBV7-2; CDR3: CASSPQQGANYGYTF; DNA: TGTGCCAGCAGCCCTCAACAGGGGGCTAACTATGGCTACACCTTC
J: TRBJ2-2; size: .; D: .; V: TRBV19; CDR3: CASSIRDTTGELFF; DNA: TGTGCCAGTAGTATTCGGGACACCACCGGGGAGCTGTTTTTT
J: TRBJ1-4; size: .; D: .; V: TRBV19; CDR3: CASSEQGNEKLFF; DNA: TGTGCCAGTAGCGAACAGGGTAATGAAAAACTGTTTTTT
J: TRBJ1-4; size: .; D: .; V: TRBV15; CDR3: CATSRKQGLGEKLFF; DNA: TGTGCCACCAGCAGGAAGCAGGGCTTAGGGGAAAAACTGTTTTTT
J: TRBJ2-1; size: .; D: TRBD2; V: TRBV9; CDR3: CASSLRSSGSLYEQFF; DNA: TGTGCCAGCAGCCTCCGTTCCAGCGGGAGTTTATATGAGCAGTTCTTC
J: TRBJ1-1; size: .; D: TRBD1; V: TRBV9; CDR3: CASSALTGVNTEAFF; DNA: TGTGCCAGCAGCGCTTTAACAGGGGTGAACACTGAAGCTTTCTTT
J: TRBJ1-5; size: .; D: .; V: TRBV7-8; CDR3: CASSRAQGPDGNQPQHF; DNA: TGTGCCAGCAGCAGAGCACAGGGTCCGGACGGCAATCAGCCCCAGCATTTT
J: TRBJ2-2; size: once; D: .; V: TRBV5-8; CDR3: CASSQSTGPLVNTGELFF; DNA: TGTGCCAGCAGTCAGTCGACAGGACCCCTTGTAAACACCGGGGAGCTGTTTTTT
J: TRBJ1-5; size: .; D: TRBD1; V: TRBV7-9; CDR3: CASSLAGRGPSNQPQHF; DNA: TGTGCCAGCAGCTTAGCGGGCAGGGGGCCAAGCAATCAGCCCCAGCATTTT
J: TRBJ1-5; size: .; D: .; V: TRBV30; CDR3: CACDWLAQDPDQPQHF; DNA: TGTGCCTGTGATTGGCTCGCACAGGACCCCGATCAGCCCCAGCATTTT
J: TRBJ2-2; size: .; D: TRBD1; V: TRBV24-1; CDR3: CATSDIQGAHGELFF; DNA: TGTGCCACCAGTGATATACAGGGGGCTCACGGGGAGCTGTTTTTT
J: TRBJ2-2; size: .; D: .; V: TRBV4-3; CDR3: CASSPHLGASGELFF; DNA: TGCGCCAGCAGCCCTCACTTAGGGGCCAGCGGGGAGCTGTTTTTT
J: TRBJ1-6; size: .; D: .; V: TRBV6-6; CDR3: CASSPTGGGSYNSPLHF; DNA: TGTGCCAGCAGTCCGACAGGTGGGGGATCTTATAATTCACCCCTCCACTTT
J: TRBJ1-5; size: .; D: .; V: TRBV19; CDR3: CASKSGAGVNQPQHF; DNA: TGTGCCAGCAAGTCTGGGGCAGGGGTCAATCAGCCCCAGCATTTT
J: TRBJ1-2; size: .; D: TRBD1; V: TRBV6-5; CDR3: CASSRGQAQDGYTF; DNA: TGTGCCAGCAGCAGGGGACAGGCCCAGGATGGCTACACCTTC
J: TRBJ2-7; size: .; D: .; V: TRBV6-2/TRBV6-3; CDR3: CASSQRAVQPYSYEQYF; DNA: TGTGCCAGCAGTCAGCGGGCCGTTCAACCCTACTCCTACGAGCAGTACTTC
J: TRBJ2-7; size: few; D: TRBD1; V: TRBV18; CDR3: CASSPGTGAYEQYF; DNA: TGTGCCAGCTCACCAGGGACAGGGGCCTACGAGCAGTACTTC
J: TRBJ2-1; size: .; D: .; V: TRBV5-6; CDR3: CASSSDWSSYNEQFF; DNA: TGTGCCAGCAGTTCCGACTGGAGCTCCTACAATGAGCAGTTCTTC
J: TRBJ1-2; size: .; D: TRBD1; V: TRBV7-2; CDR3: CASSPAGTGGNYGYTF; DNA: TGTGCCAGCAGCCCCGCCGGGACAGGGGGTAACTATGGCTACACCTTC
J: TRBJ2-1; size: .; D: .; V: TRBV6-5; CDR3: CASNQGFGEQFF; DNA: TGTGCCAGCAACCAGGGATTTGGTGAGCAGTTCTTC
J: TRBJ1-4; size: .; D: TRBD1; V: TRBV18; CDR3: CASSPGQGSEKLFF; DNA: TGTGCCAGCTCGCCGGGACAGGGGAGTGAAAAACTGTTTTTT
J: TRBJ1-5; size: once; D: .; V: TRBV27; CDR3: CASSLVGWSNQPQHF; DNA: TGTGCCAGCAGTTTAGTCGGGTGGAGCAATCAGCCCCAGCATTTT
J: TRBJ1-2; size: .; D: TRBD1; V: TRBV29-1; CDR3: CSAGTGQVEGGYTF; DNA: TGCAGCGCCGGGACAGGGCAAGTTGAGGGTGGCTACACCTTC
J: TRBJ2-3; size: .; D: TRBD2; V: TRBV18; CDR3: CASSPLPSGSKDTQYF; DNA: TGTGCCAGCTCACCACTCCCAAGCGGGAGTAAAGATACGCAGTATTTT
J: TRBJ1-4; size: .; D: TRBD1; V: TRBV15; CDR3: CATSRVQGNEKLFF; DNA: TGTGCCACCAGCAGAGTACAGGGGAATGAAAAACTGTTTTTT
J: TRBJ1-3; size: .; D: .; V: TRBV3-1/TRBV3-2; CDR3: CASSRQNLNSGNTIYF; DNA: TGTGCCAGCAGCCGACAGAACCTGAACTCTGGAAACACCATATATTTT
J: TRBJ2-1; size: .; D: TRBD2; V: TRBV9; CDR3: CASSDRTSGSVSVRDEQFF; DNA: TGTGCCAGCAGTGATAGGACTAGCGGGAGTGTGTCAGTCCGGGATGAGCAGTTCTTC
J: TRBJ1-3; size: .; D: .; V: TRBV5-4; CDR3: CASSGPGLVGNTIYF; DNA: TGTGCCAGCAGCGGACCGGGACTAGTTGGAAACACCATATATTTT
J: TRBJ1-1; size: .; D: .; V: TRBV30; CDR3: CAWNRGEAEAFF; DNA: TGTGCCTGGAATCGGGGGGAAGCTGAAGCTTTCTTT
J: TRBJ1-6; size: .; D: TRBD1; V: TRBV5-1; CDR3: CASSSTGADSPLHF; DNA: TGCGCCAGCAGTTCGACAGGGGCGGATTCACCCCTCCACTTT
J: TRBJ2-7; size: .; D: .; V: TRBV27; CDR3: CASSVAGSEQYF; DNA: TGTGCCAGCAGTGTAGCTGGGAGCGAGCAGTACTTC
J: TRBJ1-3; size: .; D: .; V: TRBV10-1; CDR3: CASSEPGRNTIYF; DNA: TGCGCCAGCAGTGAGCCAGGTCGGAACACCATATATTTT
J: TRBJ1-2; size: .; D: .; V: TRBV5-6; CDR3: CASSSGGRGPDYGYTF; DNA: TGTGCCAGCAGCTCCGGTGGGCGGGGCCCAGACTATGGCTACACCTTC
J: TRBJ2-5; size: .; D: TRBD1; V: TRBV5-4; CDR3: CASSLTAGGYETQYF; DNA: TGTGCCAGCAGCTTGACGGCAGGGGGCTATGAGACCCAGTACTTC
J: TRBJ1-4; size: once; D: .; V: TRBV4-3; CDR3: CASSQDWRGTEKLFF; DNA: TGCGCCAGCAGCCAAGATTGGAGGGGCACTGAAAAACTGTTTTTT
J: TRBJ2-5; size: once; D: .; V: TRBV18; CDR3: CASSPQTAYGETQYF; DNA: TGTGCCAGCTCACCACAAACAGCCTATGGAGAGACCCAGTACTTC
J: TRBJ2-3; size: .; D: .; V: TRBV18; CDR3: CASSPGLQNTDTQYF; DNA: TGTGCCAGCTCGCCGGGACTCCAAAACACAGATACGCAGTATTTT
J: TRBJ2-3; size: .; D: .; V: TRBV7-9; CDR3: CASSLGPGTDTQYF; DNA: TGTGCCAGCAGCTTAGGGCCTGGCACAGATACGCAGTATTTT
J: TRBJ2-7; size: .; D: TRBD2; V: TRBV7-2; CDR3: CASSDRTSGGYSYEQYF; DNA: TGTGCCAGCAGCGACCGGACTAGCGGGGGGTACTCCTACGAGCAGTACTTC
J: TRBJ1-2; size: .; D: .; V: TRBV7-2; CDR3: CASSLVIRVEGYTF; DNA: TGTGCCAGCAGCTTAGTGATCAGGGTGGAAGGCTACACCTTC
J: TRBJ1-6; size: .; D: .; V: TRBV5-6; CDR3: CASNGQGSSPLHF; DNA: TGTGCCAGCAATGGGCAGGGTAGTTCACCCCTCCACTTT
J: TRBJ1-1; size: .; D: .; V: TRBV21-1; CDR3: CASSKKLSQRGNNTEAFF; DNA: TGTGCCAGCAGCAAAAAGCTATCCCAAAGGGGGAACAACACTGAAGCTTTCTTT
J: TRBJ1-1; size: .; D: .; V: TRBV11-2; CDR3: CASSLKTGRTEAFF; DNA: TGTGCCAGCAGCTTAAAGACGGGGAGGACTGAAGCTTTCTTT
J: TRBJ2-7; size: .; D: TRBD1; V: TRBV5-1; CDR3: CASSPGTGGYYEQYF; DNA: TGCGCCAGCAGTCCCGGGACAGGTGGATACTACGAGCAGTACTTC
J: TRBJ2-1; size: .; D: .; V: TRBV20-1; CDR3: CSASFPGPYNEQFF; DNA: TGCAGTGCTAGTTTCCCAGGCCCTTACAATGAGCAGTTCTTC
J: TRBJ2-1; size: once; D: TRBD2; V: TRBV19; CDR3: CASSTLAGVGNEQFF; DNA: TGTGCCAGTAGTACCCTAGCGGGAGTTGGTAATGAGCAGTTCTTC
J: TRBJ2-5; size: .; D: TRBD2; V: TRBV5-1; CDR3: CASSLVSGTSGAGETQYF; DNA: TGCGCCAGCAGCTTGGTTTCAGGGACTAGCGGAGCGGGAGAGACCCAGTACTTC
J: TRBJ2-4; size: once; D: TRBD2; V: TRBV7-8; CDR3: CASSLEGTSGNIQYF; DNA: TGTGCCAGCAGCTTAGAGGGGACTAGCGGAAACATTCAGTACTTC